These T cell receptor beta chains were read from a single sample in a study of Graves' ophthalmopathy and Graves' hyperthyroidism. One entry per CDR3 protein results from TCRdb running MiXCR on the multiplex PCR reads. The table records 600,000 to 700,000 distinct CDR3 sequences, about 38% of them present only once. What was sequenced was peripheral blood. These receptors were obtained from an adult man with Graves' ophthalmopathy. Both conserved end residues are part of each CDR3. The D gene is left open where the match is weak. Clone size is given for some rows only: seen once, a few or many times, or a class if the clone is expanded.

j_call,d_call,clone_size,v_call,cdr3_aa,cdr3_nt
TRBJ1-2,.,few,TRBV6-5,CASRPAAGTTANYGYTF,TGTGCCAGCAGACCCGCCGCCGGGACAACTGCTAACTATGGCTACACCTTC
TRBJ2-7,TRBD1,once,TRBV11-3,CASSHHQGRGHYEQYF,TGTGCCAGCAGCCACCACCAAGGCAGGGGGCATTACGAGCAGTACTTC
TRBJ1-6,TRBD1,.,TRBV25-1,CASIGTANSPLHF,TGTGCCAGCATTGGGACAGCCAATTCACCCCTCCACTTT
TRBJ1-3,.,few,TRBV2,CASSASPRPRNTIYF,TGTGCCAGCAGTGCCAGCCCTCGTCCCAGAAACACCATATATTTT
TRBJ1-1,.,.,TRBV29-1,CSVGVGSEAFF,TGCAGCGTTGGCGTCGGTAGTGAAGCTTTCTTT
TRBJ1-2,TRBD1,.,TRBV5-8,CASRPRTGVGYTF,TGTGCCAGCAGGCCAAGGACAGGGGTTGGCTACACCTTC
TRBJ1-6,.,.,TRBV6-5,CASSYRGSEAPLHF,TGTGCCAGCAGTTACAGAGGGTCGGAGGCACCCCTCCACTTT
TRBJ2-7,.,many,TRBV19,CATASKGNLYEQYF,TGTGCCACCGCCTCGAAGGGAAATCTCTACGAGCAGTACTTC
TRBJ1-1,TRBD1,few,TRBV7-9,CASSLGVRGGTEAFF,TGTGCCAGCAGCTTGGGGGTCAGGGGGGGGACTGAAGCTTTCTTT
TRBJ1-3,.,few,TRBV6-1,CASSEAPPNLGNTIYF,TGTGCCAGCAGTGAAGCCCCGCCGAATCTAGGAAACACCATATATTTT
TRBJ2-7,.,many,TRBV20-1,CSARRAHTYEQYF,TGCAGTGCTCGACGGGCTCACACCTACGAGCAGTACTTC
TRBJ1-1,.,.,TRBV24-1,CASSPREQGDTEAFF,TGTGCCAGCTCACCTCGGGAACAGGGCGACACTGAAGCTTTCTTT
TRBJ1-1,.,many,TRBV12-3/TRBV12-4,CASSPVGFGTEAFF,TGTGCCAGCAGCCCCGTGGGGTTCGGCACTGAAGCTTTCTTT
TRBJ2-6,.,many,TRBV7-8,CASSSRVSGANVLTF,TGTGCCAGCAGCTCCAGGGTCTCTGGGGCCAACGTCCTGACTTTC
TRBJ1-3,.,few,TRBV9,CASSGWRGGNTIYF,TGTGCCAGCAGCGGGTGGCGGGGAGGAAACACCATATATTTT
TRBJ2-7,TRBD2,many,TRBV20-1,CSAPPASGTYEQYF,TGCAGTGCTCCGCCGGCTAGCGGGACCTACGAGCAGTACTTC
TRBJ2-7,.,.,TRBV6-6,CASSYSGALDFYEQYF,TGTGCCAGCAGTTACTCGGGTGCTTTGGACTTCTACGAGCAGTACTTC
TRBJ2-7,.,.,TRBV6-5,CASSYRRSAYEQYF,TGTGCCAGCAGTTACCGGAGGTCCGCCTACGAGCAGTACTTC
TRBJ2-6,.,few,TRBV25-1,CASHISSGANVLTF,TGTGCCAGCCACATCAGCTCTGGGGCCAACGTCCTGACTTTC
TRBJ2-2,.,.,TRBV15,CATSSQTPGELFF,TGTGCCACCAGCAGCCAAACCCCCGGGGAGCTGTTTTTT
TRBJ1-3,.,.,TRBV10-3,CAILGGNTIYF,TGTGCCATCCTAGGTGGAAACACCATATATTTT
TRBJ2-7,.,many,TRBV6-6,CASTPRGAYEQYF,TGTGCCAGCACCCCCAGGGGTGCCTACGAGCAGTACTTC